This T cell receptor (beta chain) was recorded in a study of shared clonotypes between healthy human individuals. It was around 91 million PBMCs that unsorted samples used for genomic DNA. Produced via immunoSEQ multiplex PCR; TCRdb's table is partial and in-frame only. The table lists approximately 470,000 clones, approximately 78% of them singletons. The CDR3 contains 14 residues. The V and J ends lost 3 bases and 5 bases respectively, with 13 bases between them. Per germline, CDR1 MGHRA and CDR2 YSYEKL. The rearrangement uses TRBV4-1 and TRBJ2-5, with D unresolved. Sequencing input: PBMCs. This receptor was obtained from a woman in her 40s in good health. Some clones in this sample may be carry-over from other donors' samples. CDR3 amino acids: CASSQPSPRETQYF. As DNA, the CDR3 is TGCGCCAGCAGCCAGCCGAGCCCCCGGGAGACCCAGTACTTC.